Sequencing of this T cell receptor beta chain was carried out in a study of T cell clonotyping in hematopoietic cell transplantation. Profiling relied on immunoSEQ multiplex PCR, and the TCRdb table lists in-frame clones only, not all of them. The sample lists roughly 16,000 clones; roughly 93% were seen once. This CDR3 has 14 amino acids. CDR1 and CDR2 (germline): GTSNPN, SVGIG (reference sequence). Time point indicated: recipient sample about 28 days before transplant, after cytoreduction. The TCR sequence derives from a man between 18 and 35 years old with biphenotypic leukemia. Some clones in this sample may be carry-over from other donors' samples. The genes are TRBV30 and TRBJ2-7; D possibly uses TRBD1 or TRBD2 (5 bases each). The sequences come from peripheral blood mononuclear cells, collected before stem cell transplant. CDR3 amino acids: CAQVMGERLYEQYF. Written as DNA, the CDR3 is TGTGCTCAAGTGATGGGGGAGAGACTATACGAGCAGTACTTC.